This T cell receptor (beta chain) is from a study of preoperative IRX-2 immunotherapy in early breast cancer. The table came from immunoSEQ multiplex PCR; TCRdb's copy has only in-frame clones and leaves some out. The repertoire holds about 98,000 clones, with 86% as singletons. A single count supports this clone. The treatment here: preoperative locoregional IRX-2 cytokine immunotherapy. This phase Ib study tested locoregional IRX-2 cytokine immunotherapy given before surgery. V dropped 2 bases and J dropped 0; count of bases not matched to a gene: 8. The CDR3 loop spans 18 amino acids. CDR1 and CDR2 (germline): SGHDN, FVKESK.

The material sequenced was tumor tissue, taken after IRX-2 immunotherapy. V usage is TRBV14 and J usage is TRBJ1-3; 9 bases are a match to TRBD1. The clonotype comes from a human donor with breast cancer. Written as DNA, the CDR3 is TGTGCCAGCAGCCAAACAGGGGGCCTAACCTCCTCTGGAAACACCATATATTTT. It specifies CASSQTGGLTSSGNTIYF.